This T cell receptor (beta chain) was recovered during a study of shared clonotypes between healthy human individuals. Worth noting for this clone: Its matching antigen is unknown.

The CDR3 contains 15 residues. The germline V gene has CDR1 SGHTA and CDR2 FQGTGA. Losses at the gene ends were 1 base for V and 6 bases for J; bases not matched to a gene: 4. General observations from the study: Among non-shared clonotypes, generation probabilities were lower than among those shared by all four donors.

Replicate sorted-subset PCRs were loaded with 150 to 250 ng DNA, tens of thousands of T cell genomes. In the original processing: Because ImmunoSEQ provided only junction sequences with no quality scores, the filtering differed. Measured with immunoSEQ multiplex PCR; TCRdb has only the in-frame clones, and not every one. Clone size and the V and J calls come from that table; the DNA yielded D and trimming. The data show some 2.4 million clones, roughly 93% seen once. The sequence derives from a man between 18 and 29 years old in good health. Some clones in this sample may be carry-over from other donors' samples. V gene TRBV7-3 combines with J gene TRBJ2-2; 8 bases align to TRBD2. Material: naive CD4+ T cells from PBMCs. Stated subset: CD45RA+ positively selected. The CDR3 loop reads CASSLNGRAAGELFF. CDR3 nucleotide sequence: TGTGCCAGCAGCTTAAACGGGAGGGCCGCCGGGGAGCTGTTTTTT. Based on the CDR3 plus reference TRBV7-3 and TRBJ2-2, the full variable domain is GAGVSQTPSNKVTEKGKYVELRCDPISGHTALYWYRQSLGQGPEFLIYFQGTGAADDSGLPNDRFFAVRPEGSVSTLKIQRTERGDSAVYLCASSLNGRAAGELFFGEGSRLTVL.